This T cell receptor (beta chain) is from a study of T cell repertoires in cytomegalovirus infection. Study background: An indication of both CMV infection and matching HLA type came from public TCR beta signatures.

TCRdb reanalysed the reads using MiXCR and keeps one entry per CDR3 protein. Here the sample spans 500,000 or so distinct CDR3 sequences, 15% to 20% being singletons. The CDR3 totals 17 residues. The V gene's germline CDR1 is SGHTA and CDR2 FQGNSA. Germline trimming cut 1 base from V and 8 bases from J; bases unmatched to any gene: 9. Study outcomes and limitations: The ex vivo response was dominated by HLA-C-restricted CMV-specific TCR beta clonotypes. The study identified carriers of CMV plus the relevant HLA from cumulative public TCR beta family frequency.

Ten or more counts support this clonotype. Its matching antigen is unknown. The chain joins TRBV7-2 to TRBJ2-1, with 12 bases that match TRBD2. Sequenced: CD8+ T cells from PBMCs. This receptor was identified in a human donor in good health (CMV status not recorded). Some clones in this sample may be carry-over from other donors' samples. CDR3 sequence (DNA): TGTGCCAGCAGCTTAGATAGGACTAGCGGGGCCTCCCATGAGCAGTTCTTC. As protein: CASSLDRTSGASHEQFF.